The 26 T cell receptor beta chains reported below all come from one sample, sequenced in a study of Graves' ophthalmopathy and Graves' hyperthyroidism. Scientists amplified the TCR beta CDR3 regions from RNA transcripts. In the first round, RT-PCR was carried out with HTBI primers, and a multiplex PCR formed the second round. TCRdb called the multiplex PCR reads again in MiXCR, with one record for every CDR3 protein. The sample consists of approximately 210,000 distinct CDR3 sequences, 20% to 25% of them appearing once. Sequenced sample: peripheral blood. The receptors here all came from a woman aged 50 to 60 with Graves' ophthalmopathy.

This clonotype was counted ten times or more. For the CDR3, the DNA is TGCGCCAGCAGCCAGGAAGGGCCCTGGAAGAATGGCTACACCTTC. The encoded protein is CASSQEGPWKNGYTF. The rearrangement links TRBV5-1 to TRBJ1-2, with D unclear. The germline V and J ends were trimmed by 4 bases and 6 bases, with 19 bases remaining between them. This CDR3 contains 15 residues. From germline, CDR1 is SGHRS and CDR2 YFSETQ.

J is TRBJ1-5 and V is TRBV20-1; 8 positions match TRBD1. Germline V gene sequence: CDR1 DFQATT, CDR2 SNEGSKA (reference sequence). V was clipped by 3 bases and J by 5 bases; unmatched bases: 9. The CDR3 contains 15 residues. The CDR3 reads CSASSGQVGHQPQHF. The CDR3, as DNA: TGCAGTGCTAGCTCGGGACAGGTGGGTCATCAGCCCCAGCATTTT.

This clonotype was seen ten or more times. The chain couples TRBV6-1 to TRBJ2-4; 11 bases map to TRBD2. The CDR3 has 15 amino acids. The ends lost 6 bases at V and 2 bases at J; junction bases unmatched: 3. Germline V lookup: CDR1 MNHNS, CDR2 SASEGT. The CDR3 loop reads CASRVAGGTKNIQYF. CDR3 nucleotides: TGTGCCAGCAGAGTAGCGGGAGGGACCAAAAACATTCAGTACTTC.

This chain links TRBV27 with TRBJ1-5; D perhaps matches TRBD1 (5 bases). The V gene lost 0 bases and the J gene lost 6 bases, with 12 bases spanning the gap. Looked up from germline, CDR1 is MNHEY and CDR2 is SMNVEV (reference sequence). The CDR3 has 15 residues. The CDR3 loop reads CASSLSPRDSQPQHF. The DNA for the CDR3 is TGTGCCAGCAGTTTATCGCCCAGGGATAGTCAGCCCCAGCATTTT.

This clonotype has a single count. The J gene is TRBJ1-3, the V gene TRBV12-3 or TRBV12-4, with 9 bases lining up with TRBD1. V lost 4 bases to trimming and J lost 6 bases; unmatched junction nucleotides: 7. The CDR3 is 15 amino acids. CDR3 sequence: CASSSPGQGKNTIYF. CDR3 nucleotide sequence: TGTGCCAGCAGTTCCCCGGGACAGGGAAAAAACACCATATATTTT.

Many counts were recorded for this clonotype. CDR3 in DNA: TGTGCCAGCAGTGAAAAGGACAGGGAGGGTACTGAAGCTTTCTTT. This translates into CASSEKDREGTEAFF. J is TRBJ1-1 and V is TRBV6-1; 8 nucleotides align to TRBD1. The trim removed 2 bases at V and 5 bases at J, leaving 7 bases unmatched. The germline CDR1 and CDR2 sequences are MNHNS and SASEGT. CDR3 length: 15 residues.

As concerns this clonotype: Possible read error: a much larger clone is one base away. The chain employs TRBV30 and TRBJ1-1; no firm D call. The germline V gene encodes CDR1 GTSNPN and CDR2 SVGIG (reference sequence). The CDR3 spans 12 residues. V lost 4 bases and J 5 bases, leaving 11 bases between the germline ends. CDR3 residues: CAWTPHGTEAFF. In DNA form, the CDR3 reads TGTGCCTGGACCCCCCATGGGACTGAAGCTTTCTTT.

This clonotype was seen ten or more times. V gene TRBV2 combines with J gene TRBJ2-1, with D perhaps assigned TRBD1 or TRBD2 (6 bases each). V was shortened by 5 bases and J by 9 bases, with 14 bases between the two germline ends. Germline lookup yields CDR1 SNHLY and CDR2 FYNNEI. The CDR3 extends over 13 amino acids. CDR3 residues: CASSRGADGEQFF. CDR3 sequence (DNA): TGTGCCAGCAGTAGGGGGGCAGACGGTGAGCAGTTCTTC.

This clonotype was observed at least ten times. The gene calls are TRBV5-1 and TRBJ1-1; a possible D gene is TRBD1 (5 bases). Trimming left V 1 base short and J 0 bases short, with 13 bases between. Germline V lookup: CDR1 SGHRS, CDR2 YFSETQ. CDR3 length: 16 amino acids. CDR3 coding DNA: TGCGCCAGCAGCTTGAACGGGGGGGAGATGAACACTGAAGCTTTCTTT. Protein product: CASSLNGGEMNTEAFF.

Many counts were recorded for this clonotype. The chain joins TRBV2 to TRBJ2-7; D perhaps matches TRBD2 (5 bases). Trimming shortened V by 4 bases and J by 3 bases, and 10 bases separated the two germline ends. Germline-derived CDR1 and CDR2 are SNHLY and FYNNEI. The CDR3 is 13 residues long. In nucleotides, the CDR3 is TGTGCCAGCAGTGCGGGGAGACTCTACGAGCAGTACTTC. It yields the protein CASSAGRLYEQYF. The whole variable domain, remainder taken from reference TRBV2 and TRBJ2-7, is EPEVTQTPSHQVTQMGQEVILRCVPISNHLYFYWYRQILGQKVEFLVSFYNNEISEKSEIFDDQFSVERPDGSNFTLKIRSTKLEDSAMYFCASSAGRLYEQYFGPGTRLTVT.

This clonotype was seen a single time. It may be a read error: a sequence one base away is much more abundant. The missing conserved phenylalanine or tryptophan at the end of this CDR3 makes a read error likely. The chain combines TRBV7-3 with TRBJ1-2; the D is unclear. The V gene's germline CDR1 is SGHTA and CDR2 FQGTGA. V gave up 4 bases and J gave up 5 bases, with 14 bases separating them. The CDR3 runs to 14 residues. As DNA, the CDR3 is TGTGCCAGCAGCTCCCAACCGGACTCTTATGGCTACACCCTC. Translation: CASSSQPDSYGYTL.

This chain joins TRBV6-5 and TRBJ1-5, with 9 bases that match TRBD1. The CDR3 length is 14 residues. V shed 4 bases, J shed 4 bases, and the junction held 2 bases outside the gene matches. CDR1 is MNHEY and CDR2 is SVGAGI in the germline V gene. In DNA, the CDR3 is TGTGCCAGCAGTTTTGGGACAGGGAATCAGCCCCAGCATTTT. Amino acids: CASSFGTGNQPQHF.

This clonotype was observed many times. This chain links TRBV27 with TRBJ2-7, with D possibly called TRBD1 or TRBD2 (6 bases each). Trimming cost V 5 bases and J 3 bases, with 20 bases left between them. Germline CDR1 and CDR2: MNHEY and SMNVEV (reference sequence). The CDR3 consists of 16 residues. CDR3 DNA sequence: TGTGCCAGCAGTCTACGTCGGGGGCCGATGGTCTACGAGCAGTACTTC. The encoded protein is CASSLRRGPMVYEQYF.

This clonotype was seen ten or more times. As DNA, the CDR3 is TGTGCCAGCAGTTCGAGGACAGGACAGGGGGCTAGCGAGACCCAGTACTTC. Translation gives CASSSRTGQGASETQYF. The chain combines TRBV28 with TRBJ2-5; 11 positions match TRBD1. V dropped 4 bases and J dropped 5; count of bases not matched to a gene: 12. The CDR3 totals 17 residues. Per germline, CDR1 MDHEN and CDR2 SYDVKM.

This clonotype occurred many times. The rearrangement links TRBV2 to TRBJ2-7; 8 positions agree with TRBD1. This CDR3 contains 15 residues. V lost 5 bases to trimming and J lost 4 bases; unmatched junction nucleotides: 10. Germline V gene data show CDR1 as SNHLY and CDR2 as FYNNEI. CDR3 nucleotide sequence: TGTGCCAGCAGTTGGGAACCGGGACAGGCTTACGAGCAGTACTTC. Amino acid sequence: CASSWEPGQAYEQYF.

The chain carries TRBV11-2 and TRBJ2-1; tentatively, D is TRBD2 (6 bases). Germline values: CDR1 SGHAT, CDR2 FQNNGV. Trimming stripped 5 bases from V and 2 bases from J, with 10 bases between. The CDR3 spans 14 residues. CDR3 sequence reads: CASSPREAYNEQFF. CDR3 in DNA: TGTGCCAGCAGCCCGAGGGAGGCCTACAATGAGCAGTTCTTC.

This clonotype was detected ten times or more. At one boundary the junction diverges from the germline segment, which might be a read error. The chain links TRBV20-1 to TRBJ2-2, with TRBD2 matching 7 bases. Germline CDR1 is DFQATT and CDR2 is SNEGSKA (reference sequence). CDR3 length: 19 residues. CDR3 loop: CSARNPPRSGALGTRELFF. The CDR3 DNA sequence: TGCAGTGCTAGGAACCCCCCTCGAAGCGGGGCATTGGGCACCAGGGAGCTGTTTTTT.

In this sample, this clonotype turned up many times. The chain recombines TRBV28 with TRBJ1-2; 11 bases map to TRBD1. Germline V gene lookup returns CDR1 MDHEN and CDR2 SYDVKM. CDR3 length: 15 residues. The trim removed 8 bases at V and 5 bases at J, leaving 10 bases unmatched. The CDR3 region is CASLGQGALGYGYTF. The CDR3 DNA sequence: TGTGCCAGCTTAGGACAGGGGGCGCTGGGGTATGGCTACACCTTC.

Turning to this clonotype: This sequence may be a read error, since a much larger clone differs from it by one base. The chain links TRBV19 to TRBJ1-6; D is uncertain. The CDR3 spans 14 residues. The germline V gene encodes CDR1 LNHDA and CDR2 SQIVND (reference sequence). CDR3 in DNA: TGTGCCACTAGTATCCCGGGCTACAATTCACCCCTCCACTTT. The encoded protein is CATSIPGYNSPLHF.

This clonotype was recorded many times. The rearrangement links TRBV18 to TRBJ2-7; 11 nucleotides align to TRBD2. CDR3 length equals 15 residues. V shed 3 bases, J shed 2 bases, and the junction held 3 bases outside the gene matches. The germline V gene has CDR1 KGHSH and CDR2 LQKENI. CDR3 in amino acids: CASSPASGGTYEQYF. DNA of the CDR3: TGTGCCAGCTCACCCGCTAGCGGGGGGACCTACGAGCAGTACTTC.

V usage is TRBV6-2 or TRBV6-3 and J usage is TRBJ2-2; TRBD2 aligns across 7 bases. Trimming cost V 2 bases and J 0 bases; bases outside gene matches: 6. The CDR3 covers 17 residues. Germline CDR1 is MNHEY and CDR2 is SVGEGT. CDR3 nucleotides: TGTGCCAGCAGTTACACGACCAGCGGGGCGAACACCGGGGAGCTGTTTTTT. Translating it yields CASSYTTSGANTGELFF.

At least ten counts were recorded for this clonotype. This chain connects TRBV20-1 to TRBJ1-2; D is uncertain. From germline, CDR1 is DFQATT and CDR2 SNEGSKA (reference sequence). The germline V and J ends were trimmed by 8 bases and 4 bases, with 14 bases remaining between them. The CDR3 is 12 residues long. In DNA form, the CDR3 reads TGCAGTACTCTTGCAGACCCCTATGGCTACACCTTC. It encodes CSTLADPYGYTF.

This clonotype was counted many times. The chain recombines TRBV12-3 or TRBV12-4 with TRBJ2-7; perhaps TRBD2 as D (6 bases). The CDR3 covers 12 residues. V was clipped by 4 bases and J by 4 bases, with 8 bases between them. The CDR3 reads CASSWEEYEQYF. The CDR3 coding sequence is TGTGCCAGCAGTTGGGAGGAGTACGAGCAGTACTTC.

This clonotype was detected ten times or more. The chain recombines TRBV19 with TRBJ2-5; no firm D call. Trimming removed 5 bases at V and 7 bases at J, with 11 bases between. The germline V gene has CDR1 LNHDA and CDR2 SQIVND (reference sequence). CDR3 size: 12 residues. The chain's CDR3 is CASSSGVGTQYF. CDR3 coding DNA: TGTGCCAGTAGTTCTGGGGTTGGGACCCAGTACTTC.

This clonotype showed up many times. The J gene is TRBJ2-7, the V gene TRBV6-1, with D perhaps matching TRBD2 (6 bases). The CDR3 length is 15 residues. Trimming took 3 bases from V and 2 from J, leaving 14 bases between them. Germline assignment: CDR1 MNHNS and CDR2 SASEGT. The CDR3 nucleotides are TGTGCCAGCAGTGAGCCGTACGGGGGAACCTACGAGCAGTACTTC. It is translated as CASSEPYGGTYEQYF.

This clonotype was seen repeatedly, ten times or more. This chain connects TRBV11-2 to TRBJ1-2, with TRBD1 as a possible D gene (5 bases). CDR3 length: 13 residues. The germline V gene encodes CDR1 SGHAT and CDR2 FQNNGV. V was shortened by 5 bases and J by 8 bases, with 15 bases between the two germline ends. Here the CDR3 reads CASSRDGGLGYTF. The CDR3 nucleotides read TGTGCCAGCAGCCGAGATGGGGGACTAGGCTACACCTTC.